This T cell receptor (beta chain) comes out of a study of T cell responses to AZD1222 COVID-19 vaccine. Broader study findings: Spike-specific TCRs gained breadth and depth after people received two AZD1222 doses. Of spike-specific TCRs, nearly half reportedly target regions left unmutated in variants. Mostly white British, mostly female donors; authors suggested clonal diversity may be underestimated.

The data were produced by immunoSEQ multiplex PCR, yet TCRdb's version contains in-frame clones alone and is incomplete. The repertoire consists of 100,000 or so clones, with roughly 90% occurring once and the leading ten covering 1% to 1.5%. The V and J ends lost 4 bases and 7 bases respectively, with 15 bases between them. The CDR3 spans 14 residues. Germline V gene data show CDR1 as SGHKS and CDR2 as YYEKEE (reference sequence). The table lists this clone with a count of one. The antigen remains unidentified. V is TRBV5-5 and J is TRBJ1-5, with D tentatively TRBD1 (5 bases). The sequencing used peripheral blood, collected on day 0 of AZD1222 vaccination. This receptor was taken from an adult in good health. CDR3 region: CASSPGTVGQPQHF. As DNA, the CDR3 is TGTGCCAGCAGCCCCGGGACGGTGGGACAGCCCCAGCATTTT.